The rows below give T cell receptor beta chains drawn from one sample of a study of T cell responses to AZD1222 COVID-19 vaccine. Only in-frame clones appear in the TCRdb table, and some are missing; sequencing was by immunoSEQ multiplex PCR. The table records 98,000 or so clones, about 91% of them present only once. Sample: peripheral blood, taken on day 0 of AZD1222 vaccination. The receptor set was obtained from an adult in good health. The CDR3 runs from the conserved cysteine through the conserved F or W. D genes are given only for firm matches. Size tells how often a clone was seen (once, few, many) or the class of an expanded clone, and some rows leave it out.

>NA|15|NA|TRBJ2-1|TRBV18
TGTGCCAGCTCACCAGCGAGTGGGGGGGCCGTTGAGCAGTTCTTC
CASSPASGGAVEQFF
>NA|18|NA|TRBJ2-4|TRBV3-1/TRBV3-2
TGTGCCAGCAGCCAAGCAGGACTAGTGGGGGGGCCCAAAAACATTCAGTACTTC
CASSQAGLVGGPKNIQYF
>NA|17|TRBD1|TRBJ1-3|TRBV19
TGTGCCAGTAGTATTGCGGCACAGGGGATCGCTGGAAACACCATATATTTT
CASSIAAQGIAGNTIYF
>NA|14|TRBD1|TRBJ1-1|TRBV3-1/TRBV3-2
TGTGCCAGCAGCCCGATGCACAGGGGTGCTGAAGCTTTCTTT
CASSPMHRGAEAFF
>NA|17|TRBD2|TRBJ2-1|TRBV5-1
TGCGCCAGCAGCTTGAGGACTAGCGGGACCTCCTACAATGAGCAGTTCTTC
CASSLRTSGTSYNEQFF
>NA|16|TRBD1|TRBJ1-3|TRBV9
TGTGCCAGCAGCGAGGGACAGGGTTACTCTGGAAACACCATATATTTT
CASSEGQGYSGNTIYF
>NA|13|NA|TRBJ1-1|TRBV12-3/TRBV12-4
TGTGCCAGCAGTTTAGCGCGCCGGGCTGAAGCTTTCTTT
CASSLARRAEAFF
>once|13|NA|TRBJ2-7|TRBV6-1
TGTGCCAGCAGTACGGACAGGGAGGGGGAGCAGTACTTC
CASSTDREGEQYF
>NA|15|NA|TRBJ1-2|TRBV24-1
TGTGCCACCAGACGAGACGGGGCGCGAGGCTATGGCTACACCTTC
CATRRDGARGYGYTF
>NA|12|NA|TRBJ1-2|TRBV25-1
TGTGCCAGCAGTGCAGGGGTTTATGGCTACACCTTC
CASSAGVYGYTF
>NA|14|TRBD2|TRBJ2-1|TRBV5-1
TGCGCCAGCGGAACTAGCGGAACCTACAATGAGCAGTTCTTC
CASGTSGTYNEQFF
>NA|14|NA|TRBJ1-5|TRBV9
TGTGCCAGCAGCGTAGGCGGGGGCAATCAGCCCCAGCATTTT
CASSVGGGNQPQHF
>NA|15|NA|TRBJ1-2|TRBV5-1
TGCGCCAGCAGCTTTACAGGAACTATTAACTATGGCTACACCTTC
CASSFTGTINYGYTF
>NA|14|TRBD1|TRBJ1-5|TRBV19
TGTGCCAGTAGTAGGTACAGGGGGTTGGAGCCCCAGCATTTT
CASSRYRGLEPQHF
>NA|17|NA|TRBJ2-6|TRBV7-8
TGTGCCAGCAGCCGAGCCGGGGCTTTAGGTGGGGCCAACGTCCTGACTTTC
CASSRAGALGGANVLTF
>NA|15|NA|TRBJ1-2|TRBV7-2
TGTGCCAGCAGCTTAGAACGGGGGCTCTTCTATGGCTACACCTTC
CASSLERGLFYGYTF
>NA|15|NA|TRBJ2-7|TRBV3-1/TRBV3-2
TGTGCCAGCAGCCTGGGACCGACTGGAGGATACGAGCAGTACTTC
CASSLGPTGGYEQYF
>NA|16|NA|TRBJ2-7|TRBV7-2
TGTGCCAGCAGCTTAAATGGGGGGTGGGGAGGCTACGAGCAGTACTTC
CASSLNGGWGGYEQYF
>NA|13|TRBD1|TRBJ1-5|TRBV5-1
TGCGCCAGCGCACAGGGGGCGGATCAGCCCCAGCATTTT
CASAQGADQPQHF
>NA|13|NA|TRBJ2-5|TRBV12-5
TGTGCTAGTGGTTTGGCCGTCCAAGAGACCCAGTACTTC
CASGLAVQETQYF
>NA|16|TRBD2|TRBJ2-7|TRBV18
TGTGCCAGCTCACCAGTGGCTAGCGGGGGGGACTACGAGCAGTACTTC
CASSPVASGGDYEQYF
>NA|14|TRBD1|TRBJ2-3|TRBV19
TGTGCCACCTCCGGGACAGGGGGATCAGATACGCAGTATTTT
CATSGTGGSDTQYF
>NA|14|NA|TRBJ1-1|TRBV18
TGTGCCAGCTACCGGAACGGGGGGAACACTGAAGCTTTCTTT
CASYRNGGNTEAFF
>NA|15|TRBD1|TRBJ1-1|TRBV5-4
TGTGCCAGCAGCGGGGGACAGGGGGCCGCCACTGAAGCTTTCTTT
CASSGGQGAATEAFF
>NA|14|NA|TRBJ2-1|TRBV6-5
TGTGCCAGCAGTCTGTCGGGGCCTTACAATGAGCAGTTCTTC
CASSLSGPYNEQFF
>NA|14|TRBD2|TRBJ2-3|TRBV19
TGTGCCAGTACTAGCGGGGGGTACACAGATACGCAGTATTTT
CASTSGGYTDTQYF
>once|14|NA|TRBJ1-2|TRBV13
TGTGCCAGCAGCTTAGGCCGGGACATAACAGGCTACACCTTC
CASSLGRDITGYTF
>NA|18|TRBD2|TRBJ2-5|TRBV5-1
TGCGCCAGCAGCTTGAGACTAGCGGGGGGAATATCACAAGAGACCCAGTACTTC
CASSLRLAGGISQETQYF
>NA|14|NA|TRBJ1-2|TRBV13
TGTGCCAGCAGCCCATCCGGGACGGACTATGGCTACACCTTC
CASSPSGTDYGYTF
>NA|16|TRBD1|TRBJ1-2|TRBV5-4
TGTGCCAGCAGCTATGACAGGGGGCTAGTTAAAGATGGCTACACCTTC
CASSYDRGLVKDGYTF
>NA|13|TRBD2|TRBJ2-5|TRBV5-4
TGTGCCCTTCGTTCTAGCGGAAAAGAGACCCAGTACTTC
CALRSSGKETQYF
>few|15|NA|TRBJ2-3|TRBV24-1
TGTGCCACCAGTGATTACGTGGGGGGACTGGATACGCAGTATTTT
CATSDYVGGLDTQYF
>NA|20|TRBD1|TRBJ2-2|TRBV2
TGTGCCAGCAGTAAAAGCAACGGAGGACAGGGAAGTATTCGTACCGGGGAGCTGTTTTTT
CASSKSNGGQGSIRTGELFF
>once|12|TRBD1|TRBJ1-2|TRBV29-1
TGCAGCGTTGACAGGGACAGGAAAGGCTACACCTTC
CSVDRDRKGYTF
>NA|15|NA|TRBJ2-5|TRBV19
TGTGCCAGTAGCGCAGGGGGGGCTACCCAAGAGACCCAGTACTTC
CASSAGGATQETQYF
>NA|16|NA|TRBJ1-2|TRBV2
TGTGCCAGCAGTGCCCAAGAGGCTCGGGACCCCTATGGCTACACCTTC
CASSAQEARDPYGYTF
>NA|14|TRBD2|TRBJ2-1|TRBV19
TGTGCCAGTAGTATACGACTAGCGGGGAATGAGCAGTTCTTC
CASSIRLAGNEQFF
>once|14|NA|TRBJ1-1|TRBV19
TGTGCCAGTAGCCCCCAGGGAGGGGGCACTGAAGCTTTCTTT
CASSPQGGGTEAFF
>few|14|NA|TRBJ2-5|TRBV27
TGTGCCACCTGGCCAGGGGCAATCGGGGAGACCCAGTACTTC
CATWPGAIGETQYF
>NA|15|NA|TRBJ1-2|TRBV2
TGTGCCAGCAGTGCGGGCGGAGAATATCGGTATGGCTACACCTTC
CASSAGGEYRYGYTF
>NA|12|NA|TRBJ1-4|TRBV12-3/TRBV12-4
TGTGCCAGCAGTTTAAGGGTTGAAAAACTGTTTTTT
CASSLRVEKLFF
>NA|13|NA|TRBJ1-3|TRBV2
TGTGCCAGCCATGGGCGGGGTGGAAACACCATATATTTT
CASHGRGGNTIYF
>NA|16|TRBD1|TRBJ2-3|TRBV18
TGTGCCAGCTCACCATCCGGGACAGCTTACACAGATACGCAGTATTTT
CASSPSGTAYTDTQYF
>once|14|NA|TRBJ2-1|TRBV5-1
TGCGCCAGCAGAGTGGGGGACGAATACAATGAGCAGTTCTTC
CASRVGDEYNEQFF
>NA|12|NA|TRBJ1-6|TRBV9
TGTGCCAGCAGCGTAGCTGGGGCACCCCTCCACTTT
CASSVAGAPLHF
>NA|11|NA|TRBJ1-1|TRBV12-3/TRBV12-4
TGTGCCAGCAGTTTAGGATTTGCAGCTTTCTTT
CASSLGFAAFF
>few|15|NA|TRBJ1-2|TRBV28
TGTGCCAGCAGGCCGGGCATCGGGAAACTCTATGGCTACACCTTC
CASRPGIGKLYGYTF
>NA|13|NA|TRBJ1-1|TRBV19
TGTGCCAGTAGTATGCCGAGGAACACTGAAGCTTTCTTT
CASSMPRNTEAFF
>NA|18|NA|TRBJ2-7|TRBV11-2
TGTGCCAGCAGCTTTCTTAGGGGAATCGGGGGAAGCTCCTACGAGCAGTACTTC
CASSFLRGIGGSSYEQYF
>NA|16|NA|TRBJ2-1|TRBV5-8
TGTGCCAGCAGCTTGTTTCGGGGAAGCTCCTACAATGAGCAGTTCTTC
CASSLFRGSSYNEQFF
>NA|15|TRBD1|TRBJ2-7|TRBV5-1
TGCGCCAGCAGCTCCGGGACAGGGGGACCCTACGAGCAGTACTTC
CASSSGTGGPYEQYF
>NA|16|TRBD1|TRBJ2-2|TRBV6-4
TGTGCCAGCAGTGACTCTGGGCAGGGGGACACCGGGGAGCTGTTTTTT
CASSDSGQGDTGELFF